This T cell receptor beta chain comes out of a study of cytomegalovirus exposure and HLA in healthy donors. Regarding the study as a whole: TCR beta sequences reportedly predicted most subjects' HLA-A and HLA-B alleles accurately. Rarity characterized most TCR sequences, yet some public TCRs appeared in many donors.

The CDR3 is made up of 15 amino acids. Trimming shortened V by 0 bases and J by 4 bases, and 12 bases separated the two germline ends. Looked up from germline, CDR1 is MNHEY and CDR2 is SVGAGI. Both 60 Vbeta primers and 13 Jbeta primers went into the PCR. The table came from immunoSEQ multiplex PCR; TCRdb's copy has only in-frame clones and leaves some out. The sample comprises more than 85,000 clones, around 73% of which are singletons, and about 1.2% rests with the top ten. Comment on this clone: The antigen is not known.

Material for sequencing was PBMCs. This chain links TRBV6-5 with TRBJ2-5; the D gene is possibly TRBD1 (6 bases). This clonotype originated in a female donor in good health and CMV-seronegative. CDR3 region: CASSYSTGTRETQYF. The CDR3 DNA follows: TGTGCCAGCAGTTACTCGACGGGGACACGAGAGACCCAGTACTTC.